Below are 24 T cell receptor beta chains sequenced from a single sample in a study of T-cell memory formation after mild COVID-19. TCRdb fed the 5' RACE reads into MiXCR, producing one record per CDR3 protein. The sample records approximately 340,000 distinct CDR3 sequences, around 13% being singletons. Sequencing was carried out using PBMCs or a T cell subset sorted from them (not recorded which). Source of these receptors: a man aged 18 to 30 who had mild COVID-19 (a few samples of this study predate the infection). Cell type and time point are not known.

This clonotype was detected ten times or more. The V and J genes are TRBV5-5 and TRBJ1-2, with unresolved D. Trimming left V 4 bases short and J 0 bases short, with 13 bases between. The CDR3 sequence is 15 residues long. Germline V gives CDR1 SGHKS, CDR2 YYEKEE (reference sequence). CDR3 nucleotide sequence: TGTGCCAGCAGCCCATACGCGACTGCTAACTATGGCTACACCTTC. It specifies CASSPYATANYGYTF.

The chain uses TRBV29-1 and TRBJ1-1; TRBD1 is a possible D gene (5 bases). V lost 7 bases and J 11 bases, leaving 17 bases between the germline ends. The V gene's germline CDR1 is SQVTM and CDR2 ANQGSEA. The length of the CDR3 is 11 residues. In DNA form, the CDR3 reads TGCAGCGATTGGACACCCGAAGGCGCTTTCTTT. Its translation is CSDWTPEGAFF.

The CDR3 loop is CASSGRDYLSYNEQFF. CDR3 in DNA: TGTGCCAGCAGTGGCCGGGACTATCTTTCCTACAATGAGCAGTTCTTC. This sequence joins TRBV6-4 and TRBJ2-1, with TRBD2 matching over 7 bases. The trim removed 4 bases at V and 1 base at J, leaving 7 bases unmatched. CDR1 and CDR2 from the germline V gene are MRHNA and SNTAGT. The CDR3 extends over 16 amino acids.

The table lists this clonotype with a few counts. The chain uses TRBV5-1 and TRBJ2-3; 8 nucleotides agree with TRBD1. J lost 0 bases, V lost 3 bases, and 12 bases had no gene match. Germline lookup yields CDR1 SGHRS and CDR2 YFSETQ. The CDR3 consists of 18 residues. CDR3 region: CASSYGQGTPASTDTQYF. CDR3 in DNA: TGCGCCAGCAGCTACGGACAGGGAACTCCTGCTAGCACAGATACGCAGTATTTT.

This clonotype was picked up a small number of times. CDR3 residues: CASSPETGSTDTQYF. The CDR3 DNA is TGTGCCAGCTCACCGGAGACAGGGAGCACAGATACGCAGTATTTT. The rearrangement joins TRBV18 to TRBJ2-3; 7 bases line up with TRBD1. The CDR3 is 15 residues long. Trimming removed 3 bases from V and 0 bases from J; junction bases left unmatched: 3. Germline V gene data show CDR1 as KGHSH and CDR2 as LQKENI.

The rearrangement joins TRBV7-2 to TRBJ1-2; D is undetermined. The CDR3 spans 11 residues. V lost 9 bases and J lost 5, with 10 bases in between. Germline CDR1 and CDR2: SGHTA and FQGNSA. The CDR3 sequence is CARRDVYGYTF. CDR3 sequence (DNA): TGTGCCAGGAGGGATGTTTATGGCTACACCTTC.

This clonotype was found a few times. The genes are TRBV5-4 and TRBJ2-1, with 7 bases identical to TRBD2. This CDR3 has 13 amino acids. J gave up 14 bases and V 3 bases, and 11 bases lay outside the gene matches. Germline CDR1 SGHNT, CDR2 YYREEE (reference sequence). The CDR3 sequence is CASSSDQRGTKFF. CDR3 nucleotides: TGTGCCAGCAGCTCAGATCAGCGGGGTACAAAGTTCTTC.

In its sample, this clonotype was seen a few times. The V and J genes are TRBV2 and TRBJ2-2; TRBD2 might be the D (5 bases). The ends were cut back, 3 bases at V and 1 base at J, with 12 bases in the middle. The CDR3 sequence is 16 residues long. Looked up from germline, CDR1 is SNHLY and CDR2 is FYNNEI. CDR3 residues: CASSDRRTLNTGELFF. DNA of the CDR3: TGTGCCAGCAGTGACAGGAGGACCTTGAACACCGGGGAGCTGTTTTTT.

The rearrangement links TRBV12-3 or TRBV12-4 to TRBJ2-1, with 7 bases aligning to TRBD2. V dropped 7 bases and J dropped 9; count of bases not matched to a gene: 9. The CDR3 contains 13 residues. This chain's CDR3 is CASTLGGVSEQFF. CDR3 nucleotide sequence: TGTGCCAGCACCCTTGGGGGGGTCTCTGAGCAGTTCTTC.

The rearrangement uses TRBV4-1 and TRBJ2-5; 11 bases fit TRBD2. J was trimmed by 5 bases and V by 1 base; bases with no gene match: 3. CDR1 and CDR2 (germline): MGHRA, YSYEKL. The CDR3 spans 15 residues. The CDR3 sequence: CASSQGIAGGETQYF. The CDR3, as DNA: TGCGCCAGCAGCCAAGGAATAGCGGGGGGGGAGACCCAGTACTTC.

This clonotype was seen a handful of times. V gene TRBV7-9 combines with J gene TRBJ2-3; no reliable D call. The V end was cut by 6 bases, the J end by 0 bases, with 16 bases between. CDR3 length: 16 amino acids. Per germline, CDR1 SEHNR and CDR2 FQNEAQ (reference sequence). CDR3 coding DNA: TGTGCCAGCAGGCAACGGGTCGGGCGGAGCACAGATACGCAGTATTTT. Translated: CASRQRVGRSTDTQYF.

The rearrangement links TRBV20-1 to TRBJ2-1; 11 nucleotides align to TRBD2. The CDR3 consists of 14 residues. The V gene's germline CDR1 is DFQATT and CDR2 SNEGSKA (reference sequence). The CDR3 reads CSVLAGGPYNEQFF. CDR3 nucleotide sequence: TGCAGCGTATTAGCGGGGGGGCCGTACAATGAGCAGTTCTTC.

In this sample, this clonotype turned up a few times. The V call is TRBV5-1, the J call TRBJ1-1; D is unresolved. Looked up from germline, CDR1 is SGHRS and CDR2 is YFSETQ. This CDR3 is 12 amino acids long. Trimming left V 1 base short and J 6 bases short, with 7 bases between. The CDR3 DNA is TGCGCCAGCAGCTTGCATTCCTCTGAAGCTTTCTTT. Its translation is CASSLHSSEAFF.

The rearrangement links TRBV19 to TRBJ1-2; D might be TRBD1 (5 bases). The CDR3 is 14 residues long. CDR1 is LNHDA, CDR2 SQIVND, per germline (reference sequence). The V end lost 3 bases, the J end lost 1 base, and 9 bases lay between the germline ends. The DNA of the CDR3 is TGTGCCAGTAGTATCGTGGGACTTAACTATGGCTACACCTTC. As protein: CASSIVGLNYGYTF.

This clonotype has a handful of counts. The CDR3 nucleotides are TGTGCCAGCACCCAGGGTAGCGGGAGCACAGATACGCAGTATTTT. Translated: CASTQGSGSTDTQYF. V and J are TRBV7-2 and TRBJ2-3; 7 bases fit TRBD2. J lost 0 bases, V lost 7 bases, and 7 bases had no gene match. CDR3 length: 15 residues. Per germline, CDR1 SGHTA and CDR2 FQGNSA.

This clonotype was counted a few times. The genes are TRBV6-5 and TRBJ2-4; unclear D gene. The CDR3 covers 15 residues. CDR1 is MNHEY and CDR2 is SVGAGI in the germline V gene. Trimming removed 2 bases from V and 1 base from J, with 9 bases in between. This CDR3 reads CASSYDGRAKNIQYF. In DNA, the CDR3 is TGTGCCAGCAGTTACGACGGCCGGGCCAAAAACATTCAGTACTTC.

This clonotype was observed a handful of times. The DNA of the CDR3 is TGTGCCAGCAGAGCAACAGGGGACACTGAAGCTTTCTTT. Its protein product is CASRATGDTEAFF. The chain has TRBV12-3 or TRBV12-4 and TRBJ1-1, with 7 bases identical to TRBD1. The CDR3 has 13 amino acids. V shed 6 bases and J 3 bases; nucleotides not matched to a gene: 4.

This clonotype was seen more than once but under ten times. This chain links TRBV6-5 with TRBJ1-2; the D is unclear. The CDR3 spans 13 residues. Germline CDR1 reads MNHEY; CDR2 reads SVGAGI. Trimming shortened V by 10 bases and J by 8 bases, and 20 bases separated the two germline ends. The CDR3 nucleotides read TGTGCCACCTCCTTGGGCAGACCTGAAGGCTACACCTTC. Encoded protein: CATSLGRPEGYTF.

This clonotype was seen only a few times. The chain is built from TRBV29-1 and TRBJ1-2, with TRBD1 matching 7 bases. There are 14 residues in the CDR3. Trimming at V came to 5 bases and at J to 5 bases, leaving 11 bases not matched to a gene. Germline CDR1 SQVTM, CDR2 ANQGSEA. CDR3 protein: CSVITGTVPYGYTF. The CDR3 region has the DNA TGCAGCGTTATCACCGGGACAGTGCCTTATGGCTACACCTTC.

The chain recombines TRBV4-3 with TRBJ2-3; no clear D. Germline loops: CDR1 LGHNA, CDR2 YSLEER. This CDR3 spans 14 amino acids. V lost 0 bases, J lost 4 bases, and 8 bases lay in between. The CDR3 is CASSQDRASDTQYF. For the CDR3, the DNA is TGCGCCAGCAGCCAAGATCGGGCATCAGATACGCAGTATTTT.

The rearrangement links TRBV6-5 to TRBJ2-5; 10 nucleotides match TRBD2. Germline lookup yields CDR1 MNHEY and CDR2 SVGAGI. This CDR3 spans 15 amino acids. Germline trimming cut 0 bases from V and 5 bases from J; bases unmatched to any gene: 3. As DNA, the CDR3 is TGTGCCAGCAGTTACTCCCTAGCGGGGGTTGAGACCCAGTACTTC. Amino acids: CASSYSLAGVETQYF.

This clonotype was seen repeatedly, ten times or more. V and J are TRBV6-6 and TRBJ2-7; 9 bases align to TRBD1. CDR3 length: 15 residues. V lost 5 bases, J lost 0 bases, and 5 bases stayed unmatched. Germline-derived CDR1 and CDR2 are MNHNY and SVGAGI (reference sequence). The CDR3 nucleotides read TGTGCCAGCAGTCGACAGGGGGGCAGCTCCTACGAGCAGTACTTC. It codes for CASSRQGGSSYEQYF.

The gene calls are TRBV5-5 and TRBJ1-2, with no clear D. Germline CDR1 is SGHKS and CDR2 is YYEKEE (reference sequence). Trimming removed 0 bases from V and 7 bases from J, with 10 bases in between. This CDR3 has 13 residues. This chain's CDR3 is CASSLVVAGGYTF. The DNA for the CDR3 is TGTGCCAGCAGCTTGGTGGTAGCCGGTGGCTACACCTTC.

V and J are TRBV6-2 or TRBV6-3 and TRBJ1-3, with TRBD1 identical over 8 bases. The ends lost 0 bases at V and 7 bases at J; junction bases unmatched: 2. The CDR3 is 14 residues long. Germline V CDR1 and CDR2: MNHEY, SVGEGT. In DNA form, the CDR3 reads TGTGCCAGCAGTTACTCCGGACAGGGCAACACCATATATTTT. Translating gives CASSYSGQGNTIYF.